Listed here are 30 T cell receptor beta chains from one sample, sequenced in a study of early T cells in non-severe SARS-CoV-2 infection (dated by TCRdb to 2020 to 2022). The library was made by 5' RACE. For sequencing, a NextSeq 500 was employed. The public reads were reanalyzed by TCRdb: fastp trimming at Q25, MiXCR alignment, in-frame beta chains only. Merged by CDR3 protein, the rows form single entries marked with the most common genes and DNA. The sample table shows 50,000 to 60,000 distinct CDR3 sequences, and 12% are seen once. In total, the top ten clones hold about 1.3% of the sample. The sample comprised whole blood. The source is an adult who was a healthcare worker with PCR-confirmed SARS-CoV-2 infection or an uninfected control (not recorded which).

There are many counts of this clonotype. The chain uses TRBV6-5 and TRBJ2-7; D possibly uses TRBD1 or TRBD2 (5 bases each). Trimming stripped 7 bases from V and 1 base from J, with 23 bases between. The CDR3 has 17 residues. CDR1 MNHEY and CDR2 SVGAGI come from the germline V gene. CDR3 DNA: TGTGCCAGCACTAGCCCCCCTAGGGGCCAGGGATCCTACGAGCAGTACTTC. The encoded protein is CASTSPPRGQGSYEQYF.

In this sample, this clonotype turned up a few times. This chain connects TRBV5-1 to TRBJ2-3; TRBD2 matches at 10 bases. This CDR3 has 16 residues. V was pared by 1 base and J by 6 bases, with 8 bases of the junction left unmatched. The germline CDR1 and CDR2 sequences are SGHRS and YFSETQ. The CDR3 protein is CASSLLAGVGQDTQYF. The CDR3 region has the DNA TGCGCCAGCAGCTTGCTAGCGGGGGTCGGACAGGATACGCAGTATTTT.

The chain combines TRBV10-1 with TRBJ2-7; maybe TRBD1 (6 bases). CDR1 is WNHNN, CDR2 SYGVQD, per germline (reference sequence). Trimming removed 5 bases from V and 8 bases from J, with 13 bases in between. This CDR3 has 12 residues. The CDR3 DNA reads TGCGCCAGCAGTACGCCACAGGGTCAGCAGTACTTC. It codes for CASSTPQGQQYF.

This clonotype was seen at least ten times. The chain uses TRBV7-9 and TRBJ1-2; D is unresolved. The germline V and J ends were trimmed by 5 bases and 8 bases, with 12 bases remaining between them. Germline-derived CDR1 and CDR2 are SEHNR and FQNEAQ (reference sequence). The length of the CDR3 is 12 residues. CDR3 protein: CASSPEDYGYTF. The CDR3 DNA is TGTGCCAGCAGCCCCGAAGATTACGGCTACACCTTC.

The rearrangement links TRBV11-2 to TRBJ1-1, with a tentative D call TRBD1 (5 bases). The CDR3 sequence is 15 residues long. Trimming cost V 3 bases and J 5 bases, with 16 bases left between them. The V gene's germline CDR1 is SGHAT and CDR2 FQNNGV. The DNA for the CDR3 is TGTGCCAGCAGCTTGGCCGGGACGAGGGTTACTGAAGCTTTCTTT. It is translated as CASSLAGTRVTEAFF. The entire variable domain, with the rest obtained from reference TRBV11-2 and TRBJ1-1, is as follows: EAGVAQSPRYKIIEKRQSVAFWCNPISGHATLYWYQQILGQGPKLLIQFQNNGVVDDSQLPKDRFSAERLKGVDSTLKIQPAKLEDSAVYLCASSLAGTRVTEAFFGQGTRLTVV.

CDR3 nucleotide sequence: TGTGCCAGCAGCCAGGACAGGACCTCTAGCTCCTACAATGAGCAGTTCTTC. Translation: CASSQDRTSSSYNEQFF. The V call is TRBV3-1, the J call TRBJ2-1; 7 nucleotides align to TRBD1. J lost 0 bases, V lost 3 bases, and 8 bases had no gene match. Germline CDR1 reads LGHDT; CDR2 reads YNNKEL (reference sequence). The CDR3 runs 17 residues.

This clonotype was picked up a small number of times. The chain is built from TRBV20-1 and TRBJ2-1; a weak D match, TRBD1 (6 bases). The V end lost 4 bases, the J end lost 4 bases, and 11 bases lay between the germline ends. CDR1 DFQATT and CDR2 SNEGSKA come from the germline V gene (reference sequence). The CDR3 covers 13 residues. DNA for the CDR3: TGCAGTGCTACCAGGGGCCTTTACAATGAGCAGTTCTTC. Its translation: CSATRGLYNEQFF.

This clonotype was recorded many times. The chain recombines TRBV6-1 with TRBJ1-1, with no clear D. Trimming stripped 7 bases from V and 4 bases from J, with 10 bases between. Germline V gene sequence: CDR1 MNHNS, CDR2 SASEGT. The CDR3 is 12 residues long. The CDR3: CASTVAGTEAFF. In nucleotides, the CDR3 is TGTGCCAGCACAGTAGCGGGCACTGAAGCTTTCTTT.

In its sample, this clonotype was seen many times. The V call is TRBV4-2, the J call TRBJ2-7; D may be TRBD1 (6 bases). The CDR3 is 17 amino acids. Between the trimmed V and J ends, which lost 0 bases and 6 bases, there was a span of 21 bases. The germline CDR1 and CDR2 sequences are LGHNA and YNFKEQ. DNA of the CDR3: TGTGCCAGCAGCCAAGACTCGACAGGACTGACACGCGGCGAGCAGTACTTC. It codes for CASSQDSTGLTRGEQYF.

This clonotype was seen only once. The chain employs TRBV11-2 and TRBJ2-2, with 14 bases matching TRBD2. The ends lost 5 bases at V and 13 bases at J; junction bases unmatched: 6. The CDR3 has 14 amino acids. Germline CDR1 and CDR2: SGHAT and FQNNGV. The CDR3 region is CASSTRLAGGPLFF. DNA of the CDR3: TGTGCCAGCAGCACCCGACTAGCGGGGGGGCCGCTGTTTTTT.

This clonotype was seen repeatedly, ten times or more. The chain carries TRBV6-2 or TRBV6-3 and TRBJ1-5; tentative D call: TRBD1 (6 bases). The CDR3 length is 14 residues. Germline assignment: CDR1 MNHEY and CDR2 SVGEGT. The V gene lost 8 bases and the J gene lost 0 bases, with 11 bases spanning the gap. This chain's CDR3 is CASVRDNSNQPQHF. The DNA of the CDR3 is TGTGCCAGCGTGAGGGACAATAGCAATCAGCCCCAGCATTTT.

Many counts were recorded for this clonotype. The V gene is TRBV10-3, the J gene TRBJ2-1; D gene unclear. Trimming took 2 bases from V and 4 from J, leaving 3 bases between them. The length of the CDR3 is 12 residues. Germline CDR1 reads ENHRY; CDR2 reads SYGVKD. The DNA of the CDR3 is TGTGCCATCAGTGAGGGGTACAATGAGCAGTTCTTC. This translates into CAISEGYNEQFF.

Worth noting for this clonotype: One end of the junction varies from germline; a read error may be responsible. The chain uses TRBV6-2 or TRBV6-3 and TRBJ2-1; D is perhaps TRBD1 or TRBD2 (6 bases each). The CDR3 covers 16 residues. The germline V gene encodes CDR1 MNHEY and CDR2 SVGEGT. In DNA, the CDR3 is TGTGCCAGCAGCATAAGGGGGGTAATGTTGCCTCCTGAGAAGTTCTTC. It specifies CASSIRGVMLPPEKFF.

This clonotype appeared a few times. The chain combines TRBV6-2 or TRBV6-3 with TRBJ2-5; D remains unclear. CDR3 length: 14 amino acids. Germline V gene sequence: CDR1 MNHEY, CDR2 SVGEGT. Between the trimmed V and J ends, which lost 2 bases and 3 bases, there was a span of 10 bases. The chain's CDR3 is CASSYRTQKETQYF. For the CDR3, the DNA is TGTGCCAGCAGTTACAGAACCCAAAAAGAGACCCAGTACTTC.

This clonotype was counted at least ten times. The chain combines TRBV5-1 with TRBJ2-3; weak D call: TRBD1 (7 bases). The CDR3 sequence is 15 residues long. Germline CDR1 and CDR2: SGHRS and YFSETQ. The V and J ends lost 4 bases and 2 bases respectively, with 14 bases between them. The CDR3 bases are TGCGCCAGCAGCGGGGGGACAGATGACACAGATACGCAGTATTTT. Translating gives CASSGGTDDTDTQYF.

Ten or more counts support this clonotype. The V gene is TRBV13, the J gene TRBJ1-1; D remains ambiguous. CDR3 length: 15 amino acids. Germline loops: CDR1 PRHDT, CDR2 FYEKMQ (reference sequence). The ends were cut back, 5 bases at V and 4 bases at J, with 17 bases in the middle. CDR3 nucleotide sequence: TGTGCCAGCAGCCCTGACGGCGCCGGATTCACTGAAGCTTTCTTT. Amino acids: CASSPDGAGFTEAFF.

This clonotype was seen a few times. The V and J genes are TRBV6-2 or TRBV6-3 and TRBJ1-2; no clear D gene. The CDR3 is made up of 14 amino acids. Trimming took off 4 bases at V and 4 bases at J, with 13 bases between the two ends. Germline-derived CDR1 and CDR2 are MNHEY and SVGEGT. The CDR3 is CASSSPRTSYGYTF. CDR3 in DNA: TGTGCCAGCAGTTCTCCCCGGACGTCCTATGGCTACACCTTC.

This clonotype was observed a handful of times. The chain combines TRBV29-1 with TRBJ1-1; D remains unclear. Germline CDR1 reads SQVTM; CDR2 reads ANQGSEA. The CDR3 loop spans 16 amino acids. V lost 4 bases and J lost 1, with 19 bases in between. The CDR3 nucleotides read TGCAGCGTTGGGCAACCCACTTCACCGACGAACACTGAAGCTTTCTTT. Encoded protein: CSVGQPTSPTNTEAFF.

The chain couples TRBV18 to TRBJ1-2; D is uncertain. This CDR3 comprises 13 residues. Germline assignment: CDR1 KGHSH and CDR2 LQKENI. V lost 3 bases and J lost 3, with 8 bases in between. The CDR3 DNA follows: TGTGCCAGCTCACCTACTAACTACTATGGCTACACCTTC. This translates into CASSPTNYYGYTF.

The CDR3 reads CASSIAGQNTEAFF. CDR3 DNA: TGCGCCAGCAGCATCGCTGGACAGAACACTGAAGCTTTCTTT. J is TRBJ1-1 and V is TRBV5-1; tentatively, D is TRBD1 (5 bases). Looked up from germline, CDR1 is SGHRS and CDR2 is YFSETQ. The CDR3 extends over 14 amino acids. V lost 4 bases and J 1 base, leaving 11 bases between the germline ends.

V is TRBV7-2 and J is TRBJ1-2; tentative D call: TRBD1 (5 bases). Germline lookup yields CDR1 SGHTA and CDR2 FQGNSA. The ends were cut back, 2 bases at V and 4 bases at J, with 11 bases in the middle. The CDR3 is 14 amino acids. DNA for the CDR3: TGTGCCAGCAGCTTAAATCGAGACAGCTATGGCTACACCTTC. Translating it yields CASSLNRDSYGYTF. The full variable domain, completed using reference TRBV7-2 and TRBJ1-2, is GAGVSQSPSNKVTEKGKDVELRCDPISGHTALYWYRQSLGQGLEFLIYFQGNSAPDKSGLPSDRFSAERTGGSVSTLTIQRTQQEDSAVYLCASSLNRDSYGYTFGSGTRLTVV.

The chain carries TRBV13 and TRBJ2-1; tentative D call: TRBD2 (5 bases). In germline, CDR1 is PRHDT, CDR2 FYEKMQ (reference sequence). V was clipped by 1 base and J by 11 bases, with 15 bases between them. CDR3 size: 14 residues. CDR3 nucleotide sequence: TGTGCCAGCAGCTTAGAACCCCTCCGGGGTCAGCAGTTCTTC. Translating it yields CASSLEPLRGQQFF.

At least ten counts were recorded for this clonotype. This chain joins TRBV4-3 and TRBJ2-1, with no clear D. The CDR3 is 17 amino acids. V was trimmed by 1 base and J by 0 bases, leaving 13 bases between them. CDR1 and CDR2 (germline): LGHNA, YSLEER. CDR3 sequence (DNA): TGCGCCAGCAGCCAAGCTTGGGCTGGTTCCTCCTACAATGAGCAGTTCTTC. This encodes CASSQAWAGSSYNEQFF.

CDR3 loop: CAITDGQETQYF. CDR3 nucleotide sequence: TGTGCCATCACCGACGGCCAAGAGACCCAGTACTTC. The chain recombines TRBV10-3 with TRBJ2-5; D is ambiguous. This CDR3 spans 12 amino acids. Deletions cut 7 bases from V and 1 base from J, with 7 bases between. Per the germline V gene, CDR1 is ENHRY and CDR2 is SYGVKD.

The chain employs TRBV20-1 and TRBJ1-2, with no clear D. The CDR3 consists of 13 residues. Trimming pared 2 bases from V and 3 bases from J, leaving 10 bases between. Germline V gene sequence: CDR1 DFQATT, CDR2 SNEGSKA (reference sequence). The CDR3 protein is CSARHRTDYGYTF. The CDR3 coding sequence is TGCAGTGCTAGACATCGGACCGACTATGGCTACACCTTC.

The chain is built from TRBV9 and TRBJ2-1, with 10 bases aligning to TRBD2. The CDR3 runs 16 residues. The germline V gene encodes CDR1 SGDLS and CDR2 YYNGEE. V shed 1 base, J shed 3 bases, and the junction held 4 bases outside the gene matches. CDR3 nucleotides: TGTGCCAGCAGCGTATCCGGACTAGCGGACTACAATGAGCAGTTCTTC. This sequence encodes CASSVSGLADYNEQFF.

As regards this clonotype: A read error is possible here, since a much larger clone lies one base away. This chain connects TRBV19 to TRBJ1-3; D call uncertain. Germline V gene lookup returns CDR1 LNHDA and CDR2 SQIVND (reference sequence). The CDR3 has 16 amino acids. CDR3 region: CASSIGRNASENTIYF. DNA for the CDR3: TGTGCCAGTAGTATAGGCCGGAACGCTTCTGAAAACACCATATATTTT.

Regarding this clonotype: This may come from a read error, since a much larger clone is one base off. The V and J genes are TRBV6-1 and TRBJ1-1; TRBD1 aligns across 7 bases. The CDR3 extends over 13 amino acids. Germline CDR1 is MNHNS and CDR2 is SASEGT. CDR3 nucleotide sequence: TGTGCCAACAGTGAGGGGGCGCACACTGAAGCTTTCTTT. This encodes CANSEGAHTEAFF.

This clonotype occurred many times. This chain connects TRBV4-2 to TRBJ2-7, with TRBD2 matching over 8 bases. Germline values: CDR1 LGHNA, CDR2 YNFKEQ. V gave up 0 bases and J gave up 2 bases; unmatched junction bases: 3. This CDR3 region has 15 residues. The CDR3 nucleotides are TGTGCCAGCAGCCAAGAAGCGGGGGAGGCCTACGAGCAGTACTTC. This codes for CASSQEAGEAYEQYF.

Concerning this clonotype itself: Given a much more abundant clone one base away, this may be a read error. This rearrangement joins TRBV5-1 to TRBJ2-1; the match to TRBD2 covers 10 bases. The CDR3 consists of 15 residues. CDR1 is SGHRS, CDR2 YFSETQ, per germline. Here the CDR3 reads CVSSLAPSGGHEQFF. CDR3 DNA: TGCGTCAGCAGCTTGGCGCCTAGCGGGGGCCATGAGCAGTTCTTC.